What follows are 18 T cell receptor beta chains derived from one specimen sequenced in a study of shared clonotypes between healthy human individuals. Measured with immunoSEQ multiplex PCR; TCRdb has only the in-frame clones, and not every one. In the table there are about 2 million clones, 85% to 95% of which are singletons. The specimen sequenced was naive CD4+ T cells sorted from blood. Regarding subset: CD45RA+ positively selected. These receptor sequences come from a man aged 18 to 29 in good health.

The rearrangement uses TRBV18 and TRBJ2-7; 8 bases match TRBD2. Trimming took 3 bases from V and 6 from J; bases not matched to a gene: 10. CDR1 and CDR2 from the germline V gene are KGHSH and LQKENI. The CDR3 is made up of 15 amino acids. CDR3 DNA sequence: TGTGCCAGCTCACCCACTATAGCGGGACCAAGCGAGCAGTACTTC. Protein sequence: CASSPTIAGPSEQYF.

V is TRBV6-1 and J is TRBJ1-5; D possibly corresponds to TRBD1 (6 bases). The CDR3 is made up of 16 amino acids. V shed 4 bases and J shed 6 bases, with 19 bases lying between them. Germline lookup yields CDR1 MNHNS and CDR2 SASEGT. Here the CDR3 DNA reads TGTGCCAGCAGTGCAGGGGCAGGGAAAAGTAGTCAGCCCCAGCATTTT. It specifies CASSAGAGKSSQPQHF.

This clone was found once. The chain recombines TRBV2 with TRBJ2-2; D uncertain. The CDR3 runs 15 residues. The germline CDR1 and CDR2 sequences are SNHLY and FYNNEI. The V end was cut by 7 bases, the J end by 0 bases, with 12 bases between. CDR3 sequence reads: CASKSQRSNTGELFF. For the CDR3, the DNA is TGTGCCAGCAAGAGTCAGAGGTCGAACACCGGGGAGCTGTTTTTT.

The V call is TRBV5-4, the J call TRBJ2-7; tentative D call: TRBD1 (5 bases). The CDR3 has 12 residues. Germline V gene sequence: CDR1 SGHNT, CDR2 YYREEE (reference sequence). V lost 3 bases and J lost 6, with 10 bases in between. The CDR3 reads CASSSSGLEQYF. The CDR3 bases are TGTGCCAGCAGCTCCTCAGGGCTCGAGCAGTACTTC.

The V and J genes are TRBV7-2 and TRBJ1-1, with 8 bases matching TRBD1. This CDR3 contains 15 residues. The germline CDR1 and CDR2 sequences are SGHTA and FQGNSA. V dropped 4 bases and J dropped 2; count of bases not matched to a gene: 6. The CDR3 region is CASSSWGQANTEAFF. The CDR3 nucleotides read TGTGCCAGCAGCTCCTGGGGACAGGCAAACACTGAAGCTTTCTTT.

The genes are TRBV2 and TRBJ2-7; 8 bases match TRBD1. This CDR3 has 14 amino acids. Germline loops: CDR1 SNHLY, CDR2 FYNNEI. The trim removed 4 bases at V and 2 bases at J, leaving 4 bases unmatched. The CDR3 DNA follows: TGTGCCAGCAGTGGACAGGGGAATCCCTACGAGCAGTACTTC. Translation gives CASSGQGNPYEQYF. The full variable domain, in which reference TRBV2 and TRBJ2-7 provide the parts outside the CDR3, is EPEVTQTPSHQVTQMGQEVILRCVPISNHLYFYWYRQILGQKVEFLVSFYNNEISEKSEIFDDQFSVERPDGSNFTLKIRSTKLEDSAMYFCASSGQGNPYEQYFGPGTRLTVT.

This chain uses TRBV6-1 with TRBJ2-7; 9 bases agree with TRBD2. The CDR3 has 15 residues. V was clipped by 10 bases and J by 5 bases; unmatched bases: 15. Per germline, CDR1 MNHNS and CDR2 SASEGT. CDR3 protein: CAIGGGGRVENEQYF. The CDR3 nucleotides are TGTGCCATCGGAGGTGGCGGGAGGGTCGAAAACGAGCAGTACTTC.

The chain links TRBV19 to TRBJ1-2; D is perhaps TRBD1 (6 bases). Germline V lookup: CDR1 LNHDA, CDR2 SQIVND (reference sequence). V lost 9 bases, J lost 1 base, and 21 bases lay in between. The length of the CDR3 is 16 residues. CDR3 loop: CASRITRTVRNYGYTF. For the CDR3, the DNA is TGTGCCAGCCGGATTACTCGGACAGTTCGTAACTATGGCTACACCTTC. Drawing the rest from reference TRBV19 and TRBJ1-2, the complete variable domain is DGGITQSPKYLFRKEGQNVTLSCEQNLNHDAMYWYRQDPGQGLRLIYYSQIVNDFQKGDIAEGYSVSREKKESFPLTVTSAQKNPTAFYLCASRITRTVRNYGYTFGSGTRLTVV.

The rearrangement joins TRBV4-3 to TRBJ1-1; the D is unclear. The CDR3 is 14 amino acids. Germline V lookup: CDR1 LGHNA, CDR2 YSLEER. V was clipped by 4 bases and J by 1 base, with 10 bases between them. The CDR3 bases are TGCGCCAGCAGCCGCGGGGTCTGGAACACTGAAGCTTTCTTT. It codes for CASSRGVWNTEAFF.

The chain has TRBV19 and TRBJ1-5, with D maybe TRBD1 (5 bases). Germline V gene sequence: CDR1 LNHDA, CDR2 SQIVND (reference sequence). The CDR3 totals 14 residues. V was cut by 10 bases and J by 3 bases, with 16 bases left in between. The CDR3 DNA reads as TGTGCCACCTCGGTCGGGACCCTCAATCAGCCCCAGCATTTT. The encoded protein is CATSVGTLNQPQHF.

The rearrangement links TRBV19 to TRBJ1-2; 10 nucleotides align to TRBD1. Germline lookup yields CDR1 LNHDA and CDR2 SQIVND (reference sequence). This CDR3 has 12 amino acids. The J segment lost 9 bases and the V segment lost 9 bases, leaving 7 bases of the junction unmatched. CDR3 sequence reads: CASRDRGLSYTF. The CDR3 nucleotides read TGTGCCAGCCGGGACAGGGGTCTGAGCTACACCTTC. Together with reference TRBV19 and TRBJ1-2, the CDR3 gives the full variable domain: DGGITQSPKYLFRKEGQNVTLSCEQNLNHDAMYWYRQDPGQGLRLIYYSQIVNDFQKGDIAEGYSVSREKKESFPLTVTSAQKNPTAFYLCASRDRGLSYTFGSGTRLTVV.

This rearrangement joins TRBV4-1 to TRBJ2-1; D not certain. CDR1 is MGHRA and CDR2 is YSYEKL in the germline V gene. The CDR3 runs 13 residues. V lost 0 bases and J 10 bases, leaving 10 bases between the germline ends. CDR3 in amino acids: CASSQDLEEEQFF. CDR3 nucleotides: TGCGCCAGCAGCCAAGATCTTGAGGAAGAGCAGTTCTTC.

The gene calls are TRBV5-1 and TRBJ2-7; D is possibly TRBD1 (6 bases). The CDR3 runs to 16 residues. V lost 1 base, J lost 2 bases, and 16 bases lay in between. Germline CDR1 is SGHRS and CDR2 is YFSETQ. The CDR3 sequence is CASSLFGTTNAYEQYF. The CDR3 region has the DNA TGCGCCAGCAGCTTGTTCGGGACAACGAATGCCTACGAGCAGTACTTC.

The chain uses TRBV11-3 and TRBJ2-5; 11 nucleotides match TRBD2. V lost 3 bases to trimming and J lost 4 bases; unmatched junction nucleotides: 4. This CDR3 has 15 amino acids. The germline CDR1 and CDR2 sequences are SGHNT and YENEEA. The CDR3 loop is CASSFSGGAGETQYF. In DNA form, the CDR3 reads TGTGCCAGCAGCTTTAGCGGGGGGGCCGGAGAGACCCAGTACTTC.

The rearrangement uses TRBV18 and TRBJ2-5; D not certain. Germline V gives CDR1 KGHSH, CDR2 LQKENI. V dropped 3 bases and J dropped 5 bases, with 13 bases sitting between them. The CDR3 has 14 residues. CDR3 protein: CASSPFVDRETQYF. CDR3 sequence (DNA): TGTGCCAGCTCACCCTTTGTGGACCGGGAGACCCAGTACTTC.

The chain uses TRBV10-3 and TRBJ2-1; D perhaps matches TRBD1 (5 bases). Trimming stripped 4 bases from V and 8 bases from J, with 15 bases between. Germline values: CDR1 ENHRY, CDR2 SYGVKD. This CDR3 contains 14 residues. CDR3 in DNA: TGTGCCATCAGTGGTTCGGAGAAGGGGTATGAGCAGTTCTTC. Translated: CAISGSEKGYEQFF.

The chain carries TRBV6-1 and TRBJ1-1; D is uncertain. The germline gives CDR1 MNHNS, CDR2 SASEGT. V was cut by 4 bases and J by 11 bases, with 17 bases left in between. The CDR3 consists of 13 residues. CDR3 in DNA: TGTGCCAGCAGTGTTTCAGACGGCAGGTCGGCTTTCTTT. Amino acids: CASSVSDGRSAFF.

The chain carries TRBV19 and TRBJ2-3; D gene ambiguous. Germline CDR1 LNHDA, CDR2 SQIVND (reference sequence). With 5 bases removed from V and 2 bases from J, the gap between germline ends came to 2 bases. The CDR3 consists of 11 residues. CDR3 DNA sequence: TGTGCCAGTAGTGCCACAGATACGCAGTATTTT. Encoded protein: CASSATDTQYF.